This TCR beta chain appears in the sequencing data of a study of blood T cell repertoires in COVID-19 (dated by TCRdb to 2018 to 2020). Turning to the overall study: Collaborator samples came from the United States, Italy and Spain and covered acute and convalescent phases of COVID-19. The material from the prospective study consisted of cDNA or gDNA derived from T cells, B-cell-depleted T cells, or PBMCs. Subjects who had been exposed to COVID-19, were actively infected with it, or had recovered from it provided the deeply sampled blood TCRbeta repertoires that made up the dataset. The repertoires were released in a freely available public database intended as a resource for research on the immune response to SARS-CoV-2. Samples came from the ongoing ImmuneRACE study (first 160 participants) plus 1,254 subjects from 6 global collaborators. The sample metadata nearly always contained a de-identified subject ID, COVID-19 status, age in years and sex. Where available, HLA class I and class II types were taken from metadata supplied by the sample provider and were not determined by assay-based typing. The research as a whole found: How much clinical and demographic metadata was included differed by source and by participant, and the metadata was provided uncurated.

Each collaborating institution followed its own protocols to collect whole blood in K2EDTA tubes. For TCRbeta analysis, collaborators shipped samples in one of three forms: frozen whole blood, isolated PBMCs, or DNA extracted from either of those sample types. On this clone itself: Its recognized antigen is unknown. The record has no base qualities; no much larger clone is one base away.

TCRbeta CDR3 regions were amplified from genomic DNA by means of the immunoSEQ Assay, a bias-controlled multiplex PCR. For the original study's pipeline: The number of nucleated cells in each sample was estimated by amplification of reference gene primers within the assay. To quantify the absolute abundance of each unique TCRbeta CDR3 rearrangement, sequence reads were collapsed and filtered. For each sample, productive Simpson clonality was calculated as the square root of Simpson's diversity index over productive rearrangements. TCRdb's version of the immuneACCESS table is confined to in-frame rearrangements and falls short of the full clone set. An unresolved V gene accounts for under half of the shortfall where checked; the remainder is of unknown origin. For V, J and clone size, that table is used; D and trimming come from the DNA. In all, the sample holds about 260,000 clones, and roughly 86% of those were seen once. The ten largest clones capture around 8.8% of the sample.

The germline V gene supplies CDR1 MNHEY and CDR2 SVGAGI. V sheds 0 bases and J sheds 8 bases, leaving 9 bases between their ends. Including the terminal cysteine and phenylalanine, the CDR3 comprises 13 residues. Only the CDR3 region is kept as DNA, spanning 39 bases read in frame from base 1. The sequencing sample was made of peripheral blood. The chain links TRBV6-5 with TRBJ2-3; too little of a D gene remains to name it. The sequence came from a man in his forties with active or convalescent COVID-19. The DNA sequence is TGTGCCAGCAGTTACTCGTCGGTTGGTACGCAGTATTTT. Its product reads: CASSYSSVGTQYF.